The 21 T cell receptor beta chains below come from one sample, sequenced in a study of T cell responses to AZD1222 COVID-19 vaccine. Sequencing was performed with immunoSEQ multiplex PCR; in TCRdb, only in-frame clones are kept and a portion is missing. The repertoire includes roughly 46,000 clones, about 91% of them detected once, and 25% sits in the top ten. This specimen consisted of peripheral blood, obtained 28 days after the second AZD1222 dose. These receptor sequences come from an adult who received the AZD1222 COVID-19 vaccine.

This chain uses TRBV7-3 with TRBJ2-5; TRBD1 or TRBD2 may be the D gene (7 bases each). V lost 2 bases and J 2 bases, leaving 9 bases between the germline ends. The CDR3 covers 14 residues. Germline V lookup: CDR1 SGHTA, CDR2 FQGTGA. In nucleotides, the CDR3 is TGTGCCAGCAGCTTACAGGGGGGGCAAGAGACCCAGTACTTC. Amino acids: CASSLQGGQETQYF.

The CDR3 DNA reads as TGTGCCAGCAGCCTTTACTCGGGGGAGACCCAGTACTTC. Its protein is CASSLYSGETQYF. J is TRBJ2-5 and V is TRBV5-5; maybe TRBD2 (5 bases). The germline CDR1 and CDR2 sequences are SGHKS and YYEKEE (reference sequence). V was pared by 4 bases and J by 5 bases, with 12 bases between. This CDR3 is 13 amino acids long.

This clone was picked up one time. The rearrangement joins TRBV15 to TRBJ1-4, with a weak D call TRBD1 (5 bases). V lost 0 bases and J 0 bases, leaving 8 bases between the germline ends. This CDR3 comprises 16 residues. Germline CDR1 is LNHNV and CDR2 is YYDKDF (reference sequence). The CDR3 nucleotides read TGTGCCACCAGCAGAGATTTGGGGGCAACTAATGAAAAACTGTTTTTT. It yields the protein CATSRDLGATNEKLFF.

This sequence joins TRBV6-6 and TRBJ1-5; no firm D call. With 0 bases removed from V and 7 bases from J, the gap between germline ends came to 13 bases. From germline, CDR1 is MNHNY and CDR2 SVGAGI (reference sequence). The CDR3 contains 15 residues. CDR3 sequence: CASSYSYTDYQPQHF. The CDR3 DNA follows: TGTGCCAGCAGTTACTCGTACACGGACTACCAGCCCCAGCATTTT.

This clone was recorded a few times. The V and J genes are TRBV29-1 and TRBJ1-3; D not certain. Trimming took off 8 bases at V and 1 base at J, with 12 bases between the two ends. There are 13 residues in the CDR3. Per germline, CDR1 SQVTM and CDR2 ANQGSEA. The CDR3 DNA follows: TGCAGCTTCCGGACGGGATCTGGAAACACCATATATTTT. It specifies CSFRTGSGNTIYF.

The genes are TRBV15 and TRBJ2-7, with D possibly matching TRBD1 (5 bases). Trimming removed 7 bases at V and 0 bases at J, with 13 bases between. The CDR3 runs to 14 residues. Germline assignment: CDR1 LNHNV and CDR2 YYDKDF (reference sequence). CDR3 nucleotides: TGTGCCACCAAAAAGGACAAACCCTCCTACGAGCAGTACTTC. Its translation: CATKKDKPSYEQYF.

About this clone: The junction shows a germline mismatch at one end, possibly a read error. This chain links TRBV10-1 with TRBJ2-3; D possibly corresponds to TRBD1 (7 bases). The CDR3 is 15 residues long. Germline V gene sequence: CDR1 WNHNN, CDR2 SYGVQD (reference sequence). The CDR3 DNA follows: TGCGCCTGCAGGGGGATCACACGGGGCCGGGGGACGCAGTATTTT. It yields the protein CACRGITRGRGTQYF.

In this sample, this clone turned up once. The chain recombines TRBV5-1 with TRBJ2-2; D may correspond to TRBD1 or TRBD2 (5 bases each). Trimming removed 1 base from V and 6 bases from J, with 13 bases in between. The CDR3 totals 15 residues. Germline CDR1 is SGHRS and CDR2 is YFSETQ. The CDR3 DNA follows: TGCGCCAGCAGCTTGTGGGACCGGAAGGCCGGGGAGCTGTTTTTT. Protein sequence: CASSLWDRKAGELFF.

This clone was picked up one time. The chain joins TRBV7-9 to TRBJ2-7; 8 positions agree with TRBD1. The CDR3 length is 16 residues. The germline CDR1 and CDR2 sequences are SEHNR and FQNEAQ (reference sequence). V lost 4 bases and J lost 1; bases outside the gene matches: 9. Here the CDR3 DNA reads TGTGCCAGCAGCTGGAGGTCCAGGACAGGGTCCTACGAGCAGTACTTC. It encodes CASSWRSRTGSYEQYF.

This chain links TRBV7-9 with TRBJ1-2; D uncertain. The V gene lost 1 base and the J gene lost 2 bases, with 8 bases spanning the gap. This CDR3 comprises 14 residues. Germline assignment: CDR1 SEHNR and CDR2 FQNEAQ (reference sequence). CDR3 nucleotides: TGTGCCAGCAGCTTAGTTTCGTTGAACTATGGCTACACCTTC. Residues: CASSLVSLNYGYTF.

The gene calls are TRBV7-9 and TRBJ1-3; 9 bases line up with TRBD1. Trimming took 5 bases from V and 2 from J; bases not matched to a gene: 13. Germline V gives CDR1 SEHNR, CDR2 FQNEAQ (reference sequence). This CDR3 spans 18 amino acids. CDR3 coding DNA: TGTGCCAGCAGCCCGCCCCCGGGACAGGGTACAACTGGAAACACCATATATTTT. Its protein is CASSPPPGQGTTGNTIYF.

This rearrangement joins TRBV18 to TRBJ2-7; tentatively, D is TRBD1 or TRBD2 (6 bases each). V lost 4 bases and J 6 bases, leaving 22 bases between the germline ends. The germline V gene has CDR1 KGHSH and CDR2 LQKENI. This CDR3 region has 16 residues. CDR3 in DNA: TGTGCCAGCTCACTCGGGTTTTCACCAAGGGGGGTCGAGCAGTACTTC. It encodes CASSLGFSPRGVEQYF.

The gene calls are TRBV3-1 (or the pseudogene TRBV3-2) and TRBJ1-5; D is uncertain. This CDR3 contains 15 residues. The V gene's germline CDR1 is LGHDT and CDR2 YNNKEL (reference sequence). V shed 2 bases and J shed 3 bases, with 11 bases lying between them. CDR3 bases: TGTGCCAGCAGCCAAAAGTCGGGAGACAATCAGCCCCAGCATTTT. It codes for CASSQKSGDNQPQHF.

Only a few counts were recorded for this clone. V gene TRBV18 combines with J gene TRBJ1-5; no definite D call. The CDR3 consists of 14 residues. Trimming took 2 bases from V and 4 from J, leaving 9 bases between them. Germline CDR1 is KGHSH and CDR2 is LQKENI. This chain's CDR3 is CASSPGQFNQPQHF. In DNA form, the CDR3 reads TGTGCCAGCTCACCAGGGCAGTTTAATCAGCCCCAGCATTTT.

The chain carries TRBV10-3 and TRBJ2-5, with 7 bases that match TRBD2. Germline V lookup: CDR1 ENHRY, CDR2 SYGVKD. Trimming removed 9 bases from V and 7 bases from J; junction bases left unmatched: 11. CDR3 size: 13 residues. The CDR3 loop reads CAISLADGGTQYF. Written as DNA, the CDR3 is TGTGCCATATCGCTAGCGGACGGGGGGACCCAGTACTTC.

This rearrangement joins TRBV7-9 to TRBJ2-7; TRBD1 or TRBD2 may be the D gene (5 bases each). The CDR3 runs to 11 residues. V lost 3 bases, J lost 11 bases, and 11 bases lay in between. Germline loops: CDR1 SEHNR, CDR2 FQNEAQ (reference sequence). DNA for the CDR3: TGTGCCAGCAGCTTGGGACCTGAGGAGTACTTC. Amino acids: CASSLGPEEYF. The full variable domain, rest sourced from reference TRBV7-9 and TRBJ2-7, is DTGVSQNPRHKITKRGQNVTFRCDPISEHNRLYWYRQTLGQGPEFLTYFQNEAQLEKSRLLSDRFSAERPKGSFSTLEIQRTEQGDSAMYLCASSLGPEEYFGPGTRLTVT.

The chain joins TRBV10-3 to TRBJ1-1, with D possibly TRBD1 on 5 matching bases. The CDR3 runs to 13 residues. CDR1 and CDR2 (germline): ENHRY, SYGVKD. The germline V and J ends were trimmed by 5 bases and 3 bases, with 10 bases remaining between them. The CDR3 nucleotides read TGTGCCATCAGTTCCCAGGGTTACACTGAAGCTTTCTTT. Its translation is CAISSQGYTEAFF.

This clone was counted once. The V gene is TRBV5-1, the J gene TRBJ2-6; the match to TRBD1 covers 7 bases. Germline V gives CDR1 SGHRS, CDR2 YFSETQ. This CDR3 comprises 16 residues. Germline trimming cut 3 bases from V and 4 bases from J; bases unmatched to any gene: 7. Written as DNA, the CDR3 is TGCGCCAGCAGCTCGGGACAGACTCAGGGGGCCAACGTCCTGACTTTC. This sequence encodes CASSSGQTQGANVLTF.

The chain links TRBV9 to TRBJ1-2; no reliable D call. The CDR3 loop spans 15 amino acids. V lost 0 bases, J lost 0 bases, and 9 bases lay in between. CDR1 is SGDLS, CDR2 YYNGEE, per germline. CDR3 DNA sequence: TGTGCCAGCAGCGTAGATGGCAGAGCTAACTATGGCTACACCTTC. Encoded protein: CASSVDGRANYGYTF.

The chain couples TRBV19 to TRBJ1-5; 8 bases map to TRBD1. After removal of 7 bases from V and 8 bases from J, the junction contained 13 bases not matched to a gene. The CDR3 is 15 residues long. Germline CDR1 and CDR2: LNHDA and SQIVND (reference sequence). The CDR3 DNA is TGTGCCAGTAATCCAGGGGGCGACCCATCAGAGCCCCAGCATTTT. Encoded protein: CASNPGGDPSEPQHF. Full variable domain (outside the CDR3, taken from reference TRBV19 and TRBJ1-5): DGGITQSPKYLFRKEGQNVTLSCEQNLNHDAMYWYRQDPGQGLRLIYYSQIVNDFQKGDIAEGYSVSREKKESFPLTVTSAQKNPTAFYLCASNPGGDPSEPQHFGDGTRLSIL.

The V call is TRBV4-3, the J call TRBJ2-7; 11 positions match TRBD2. With V trimmed by 2 bases and J by 3 bases, 3 bases remained unmatched. The CDR3 is made up of 15 amino acids. From germline, CDR1 is LGHNA and CDR2 YSLEER. The CDR3 DNA is TGCGCCAGCAGCCAAATAGCGGGAGGGAACTACGAGCAGTACTTC. The encoded protein is CASSQIAGGNYEQYF.